This T cell receptor beta chain was identified during a study of T cell clonality in common variable immunodeficiency. The protocol was immunoSEQ multiplex PCR, while the TCRdb copy is restricted to in-frame clones and leaves out a portion. The sample shows tens of thousands of clones, none of them appearing just once. General study points: Compared with healthy controls, CVID subjects showed increased TCRbeta clonality, mostly in about a third. The cause of increased CVID clonality remains unclear without subpopulation sequencing. Compared with controls, CVID subjects had fewer shared TCRbeta clones.

This clone was seen at least ten times. Antigen specificity is unknown. Material: peripheral blood mononuclear cells. This receptor was identified in a person aged 18 to 70 in good health.

CDR3 DNA (partial): TGTGCCACCCGGGGACAGGGTGGTAGCAATCAGCCC. Translating gives CATRGQGGSNQP. The complete CDR3 reads CATRGQGGSNQPQHF. V gene TRBV19 combines with J gene TRBJ1-5, with 9 positions matching TRBD1. The CDR3 goes on 3 residues after the read ends, and that part is filled in from the germline J gene. Germline CDR1 and CDR2: LNHDA and SQIVND (reference sequence). CDR3 length: 15 residues. V gave up 10 bases and J gave up 0 bases; unmatched junction bases: 7.